This passage covers 22 T cell receptor beta chains from one sample sequenced in a study of neoadjuvant nivolumab and ipilimumab in lung cancer. Only in-frame clones appear in the TCRdb table, and some are missing; sequencing was by immunoSEQ multiplex PCR. The sample lists 9,500 to 10,000 clones; over 75% were seen once. The material sequenced was peripheral blood, taken before neoadjuvant nivolumab, alone or with ipilimumab. The receptors shown here come from an adult with non-small cell lung cancer.

The chain is built from TRBV6-5 and TRBJ2-7; D unresolved. V was pared by 7 bases and J by 3 bases, with 10 bases between. CDR1 and CDR2 (germline): MNHEY, SVGAGI. CDR3 length: 12 residues. The CDR3 reads CASTNGLYEQYF. As DNA, the CDR3 is TGTGCCAGCACCAACGGGCTCTACGAGCAGTACTTC.

The V gene is TRBV19, the J gene TRBJ2-7, with 8 bases matching TRBD2. Germline V CDR1 and CDR2: LNHDA, SQIVND (reference sequence). The CDR3 runs to 16 residues. Losses at the gene ends were 1 base for V and 3 bases for J; bases not matched to a gene: 8. CDR3 DNA sequence: TGTGCCAGTAGTATAGCGGCCAGCGGGAGCAACTACGAGCAGTACTTC. Amino acids: CASSIAASGSNYEQYF.

Here the CDR3 DNA reads TGTGCCAGCAGCTTGATTCTGGGGGACCAAGAGACCCAGTACTTC. This sequence encodes CASSLILGDQETQYF. The chain joins TRBV7-9 to TRBJ2-5, with D perhaps being TRBD1 or TRBD2 (5 bases each). This CDR3 is 15 amino acids long. V lost 3 bases, J lost 0 bases, and 11 bases lay in between. Germline V CDR1 and CDR2: SEHNR, FQNEAQ (reference sequence).

The chain joins TRBV29-1 to TRBJ1-2; D gene uncertain. CDR3 length: 12 residues. Trimming left V 1 base short and J 3 bases short, with 6 bases between. Germline V gene lookup returns CDR1 SQVTM and CDR2 ANQGSEA. The CDR3 sequence is CSVEGQDYGYTF. In DNA form, the CDR3 reads TGCAGCGTTGAAGGGCAGGACTATGGCTACACCTTC.

CDR3 bases: TGTGCCAGCAGACGAAGCGGGAGACGCTCCTACAATGAGCAGTTCTTC. It codes for CASRRSGRRSYNEQFF. V usage is TRBV27 and J usage is TRBJ2-1; 8 positions match TRBD2. The V and J ends lost 6 bases and 0 bases, in that order; junction bases with no gene match: 7. The CDR3 runs to 16 residues. The germline V gene encodes CDR1 MNHEY and CDR2 SMNVEV (reference sequence).

This CDR3 is CASSINRGQTQYF. For the CDR3, the DNA is TGTGCCAGTAGTATAAACAGGGGACAGACCCAGTACTTC. This chain connects TRBV19 to TRBJ2-5, with 7 bases fitting TRBD1. The CDR3 extends over 13 amino acids. Unmatched junction bases numbered 3, after V lost 2 bases and J lost 6 bases. Per germline, CDR1 LNHDA and CDR2 SQIVND (reference sequence).

V is TRBV19 and J is TRBJ2-2; D unresolved. Germline V gives CDR1 LNHDA, CDR2 SQIVND (reference sequence). The CDR3 is 13 residues long. CDR3 sequence (DNA): TGTGCTACGGCAGAAACCAACACCGGGGAGCTGTTTTTT. Amino acid sequence: CATAETNTGELFF.

The genes are TRBV5-1 and TRBJ1-2, with D unresolved. V lost 3 bases, J lost 4 bases, and 13 bases lay in between. Germline loops: CDR1 SGHRS, CDR2 YFSETQ. The CDR3 sequence is 14 residues long. The CDR3 region has the DNA TGCGCCAGCAGCTATAGAGGGAAGGGCTATGGCTACACCTTC. Protein sequence: CASSYRGKGYGYTF.

The chain couples TRBV18 to TRBJ2-7; D unresolved. Germline V gives CDR1 KGHSH, CDR2 LQKENI. The V and J ends lost 2 bases and 4 bases respectively, with 6 bases between them. The CDR3 has 12 amino acids. CDR3 nucleotide sequence: TGTGCCAGCTCACCAACGTCATACGAGCAGTACTTC. It codes for CASSPTSYEQYF. Full variable domain (outside the CDR3, taken from reference TRBV18 and TRBJ2-7): NAGVMQNPRHLVRRRGQEARLRCSPMKGHSHVYWYRQLPEEGLKFMVYLQKENIIDESGMPKERFSAEFPKEGPSILRIQQVVRGDSAAYFCASSPTSYEQYFGPGTRLTVT.

This chain joins TRBV11-2 and TRBJ2-5, with D hard to call. Germline values: CDR1 SGHAT, CDR2 FQNNGV. The CDR3 runs 16 residues. Trimming shortened V by 0 bases and J by 0 bases, and 11 bases separated the two germline ends. The CDR3 sequence: CASSLDDTEYQETQYF. The CDR3 DNA follows: TGTGCCAGCAGCTTAGACGACACTGAGTACCAAGAGACCCAGTACTTC.

V is TRBV19 and J is TRBJ2-3, with 13 bases lining up with TRBD2. CDR3 length: 16 amino acids. CDR1 LNHDA and CDR2 SQIVND come from the germline V gene (reference sequence). V shed 4 bases, J shed 6 bases, and the junction held 7 bases outside the gene matches. This CDR3 is CASSSRTSGSPDTQYF. The DNA of the CDR3 is TGTGCCAGTAGTAGTCGGACTAGCGGGAGTCCCGATACGCAGTATTTT.

This clone occurred a few times. This chain joins TRBV13 and TRBJ2-5; D perhaps matches TRBD1 (6 bases). The CDR3 contains 14 residues. V was clipped by 5 bases and J by 3 bases, with 13 bases between them. Germline V gives CDR1 PRHDT, CDR2 FYEKMQ (reference sequence). The CDR3 sequence is CASSGDRRKETQYF. The CDR3, as DNA: TGTGCCAGCAGCGGCGACAGGCGTAAAGAGACCCAGTACTTC.

J is TRBJ2-7 and V is TRBV5-6; TRBD1 matches 7 bases. The CDR3 consists of 13 residues. The germline CDR1 and CDR2 sequences are SGHDT and YYEEEE. V lost 4 bases to trimming and J lost 5 bases; unmatched junction nucleotides: 6. CDR3 DNA: TGTGCCAGCAGCCGACAGGGTAGGAACGAGCAGTACTTC. This translates into CASSRQGRNEQYF. Combining the CDR3 with reference TRBV5-6 and TRBJ2-7 gives the whole variable domain DAGVTQSPTHLIKTRGQQVTLRCSPKSGHDTVSWYQQALGQGPQFIFQYYEEEERQRGNFPDRFSGHQFPNYSSELNVNALLLGDSALYLCASSRQGRNEQYFGPGTRLTVT.

This chain uses TRBV4-1 with TRBJ2-7, with 10 bases fitting TRBD1. This CDR3 is 13 amino acids long. Germline values: CDR1 MGHRA, CDR2 YSYEKL. The J segment lost 3 bases and the V segment lost 6 bases, leaving 2 bases of the junction unmatched. This CDR3 reads CASSGDRGYEQYF. The CDR3 DNA follows: TGCGCCAGCAGTGGGGACAGGGGCTACGAGCAGTACTTC.

This clone showed up just once. V is TRBV2 and J is TRBJ1-2; the D is unclear. The germline V and J ends were trimmed by 4 bases and 3 bases, with 6 bases remaining between them. CDR1 and CDR2 from the germline V gene are SNHLY and FYNNEI. This CDR3 spans 12 amino acids. This chain's CDR3 is CASSVGDYGYTF. DNA for the CDR3: TGTGCCAGCAGTGTCGGTGACTATGGCTACACCTTC.

The sample holds one count of this clone. V is TRBV7-3 and J is TRBJ2-3; TRBD1 aligns across 7 bases. The length of the CDR3 is 15 residues. J was trimmed by 4 bases and V by 4 bases; bases with no gene match: 8. Per the germline V gene, CDR1 is SGHTA and CDR2 is FQGTGA. CDR3: CASSSRQGWPDTQYF. Here the CDR3 DNA reads TGTGCCAGCAGCTCACGACAGGGTTGGCCAGATACGCAGTATTTT.

The chain has TRBV19 and TRBJ1-2; possible D gene TRBD1, 5 bases. The CDR3 is 14 residues long. Deletions cut 7 bases from V and 3 bases from J, with 15 bases between. Per germline, CDR1 LNHDA and CDR2 SQIVND (reference sequence). CDR3: CASTWVSRDYGYTF. In DNA form, the CDR3 reads TGTGCCAGTACCTGGGTCAGCAGGGACTATGGCTACACCTTC.

This rearrangement joins TRBV19 to TRBJ2-2, with D maybe TRBD1 (5 bases). The V end lost 1 base, the J end lost 1 base, and 10 bases lay between the germline ends. This CDR3 has 16 residues. Per the germline V gene, CDR1 is LNHDA and CDR2 is SQIVND (reference sequence). CDR3 residues: CASSIGIRVNTGELFF. The DNA for the CDR3 is TGTGCCAGTAGTATAGGCATCAGGGTGAACACCGGGGAGCTGTTTTTT.

The V and J genes are TRBV27 and TRBJ1-5; 9 bases match TRBD1. J was trimmed by 0 bases and V by 0 bases; bases with no gene match: 6. The CDR3 extends over 18 amino acids. The V gene's germline CDR1 is MNHEY and CDR2 SMNVEV (reference sequence). The CDR3 region is CASSLSQGAIRSNQPQHF. Written as DNA, the CDR3 is TGTGCCAGCAGTTTATCACAGGGGGCTATCCGTAGCAATCAGCCCCAGCATTTT.

This clone was seen more than once but under ten times. V usage is TRBV6-5 and J usage is TRBJ1-1, with a tentative D call TRBD1 (6 bases). The CDR3 length is 14 residues. CDR1 and CDR2 from the germline V gene are MNHEY and SVGAGI. The V and J ends lost 9 bases and 5 bases respectively, with 19 bases between them. DNA for the CDR3: TGTGCCAGTCAATTGGGGGGCGCGAGAACTGAAGCTTTCTTT. Translated, it gives CASQLGGARTEAFF.

This clone was recorded once. The chain carries TRBV19 and TRBJ2-3; D is perhaps TRBD1 (6 bases). Looked up from germline, CDR1 is LNHDA and CDR2 is SQIVND (reference sequence). Between the trimmed V and J ends, which lost 4 bases and 2 bases, there was a span of 10 bases. There are 14 residues in the CDR3. CDR3 amino acids: CASSKQGYTDTQYF. The CDR3 DNA follows: TGTGCCAGTAGTAAACAGGGCTACACAGATACGCAGTATTTT.

This clone was seen only a few times. The chain joins TRBV19 to TRBJ1-5; unclear D gene. V lost 6 bases and J lost 1, with 4 bases in between. Germline CDR1 and CDR2: LNHDA and SQIVND (reference sequence). The CDR3 is made up of 12 amino acids. The CDR3 reads CASRGSNQPQHF. The CDR3 nucleotides read TGTGCCAGTAGGGGAAGCAATCAGCCCCAGCATTTT.